This TCR beta chain derives from a study of T cell responses to AZD1222 COVID-19 vaccine. Whole-study results and caveats: Donors, mostly white British, included more females; clonal diversity was possibly underestimated. Increases in Spike-specific TCR breadth and depth were seen after two AZD1222 doses.

The germline gives CDR1 MNHEY, CDR2 SVGAGI. The CDR3 covers 14 residues. V lost 7 bases, J lost 0 bases, and 10 bases lay in between. Pooling was applied to second doses at about 4 or about 12 weeks. Concerning this clone: Its specificity is not known.

The assay was immunoSEQ multiplex PCR, and TCRdb's table has in-frame clones only and misses some. The repertoire holds approximately 80,000 clones, with over 75% as singletons. The origin of this receptor is an adult who received the AZD1222 COVID-19 vaccine. The rearrangement links TRBV6-5 to TRBJ2-1; D is undetermined. Sequenced here: peripheral blood, sampled 28 days after the second AZD1222 dose. Here the CDR3 DNA reads TGTGCCAGCACTGCGATTAGCTCCTACAATGAGCAGTTCTTC. This sequence encodes CASTAISSYNEQFF.